Each of the 22 T cell receptor beta chains below was sequenced from the same sample in a study of cytomegalovirus exposure and HLA in healthy donors. Vbeta (60) and Jbeta (13) primers were used in the PCR. Only in-frame clones appear in the TCRdb table, and some are missing; sequencing was by immunoSEQ multiplex PCR. Found here are 150,000 to 200,000 clones, roughly 80% of them singletons; the top ten hold less than 2.5%. The sample was PBMCs. These receptors originate from a man aged 50 or older in good health and CMV-seropositive.

This chain uses TRBV6-5 with TRBJ2-5; 10 bases are shared with TRBD1. Trimming at V came to 8 bases and at J to 5 bases, leaving 11 bases not matched to a gene. Germline-derived CDR1 and CDR2 are MNHEY and SVGAGI. This CDR3 has 15 residues. The CDR3 bases are TGTGCCAGCCGACAGGGGGCCTTCGTTATGGAGACCCAGTACTTC. Amino acid sequence: CASRQGAFVMETQYF.

The chain recombines TRBV7-9 with TRBJ2-1; 7 nucleotides agree with TRBD1. The CDR3 is 17 residues long. Unmatched junction bases numbered 10, after V lost 5 bases and J lost 0 bases. Germline V gene sequence: CDR1 SEHNR, CDR2 FQNEAQ (reference sequence). CDR3 sequence: CASSTLQGKSSYNEQFF. The CDR3, as DNA: TGTGCCAGCAGCACCCTACAGGGGAAAAGCTCCTACAATGAGCAGTTCTTC.

DNA for the CDR3: TGTGCCAGCAGCTTATACGGGGGGGCCTCCTACAATGAGCAGTTCTTC. Translation: CASSLYGGASYNEQFF. The V gene is TRBV7-2, the J gene TRBJ2-1, with 8 bases lining up with TRBD2. Per germline, CDR1 SGHTA and CDR2 FQGNSA. V shed 2 bases, J shed 0 bases, and the junction held 3 bases outside the gene matches. The length of the CDR3 is 16 residues.

J is TRBJ1-6 and V is TRBV6-5; D perhaps matches TRBD1 (6 bases). Per germline, CDR1 MNHEY and CDR2 SVGAGI. The length of the CDR3 is 13 residues. V lost 6 bases and J lost 8, with 11 bases in between. The CDR3 region is CASRRDTHSPLHF. Here the CDR3 DNA reads TGTGCCAGCAGACGGGACACACATTCACCCCTCCACTTT.

The gene calls are TRBV7-2 and TRBJ2-7; tentative D call: TRBD1 (6 bases). In germline, CDR1 is SGHTA, CDR2 FQGNSA. The CDR3 spans 14 residues. V dropped 0 bases and J dropped 2 bases, with 8 bases sitting between them. The CDR3: CASSLAGAPYEQYF. The CDR3 DNA follows: TGTGCCAGCAGCTTAGCGGGGGCCCCCTACGAGCAGTACTTC.

The V call is TRBV10-3, the J call TRBJ2-6; TRBD1 aligns across 9 bases. Trimming cost V 8 bases and J 0 bases; bases outside gene matches: 8. The CDR3 has 17 amino acids. Germline loops: CDR1 ENHRY, CDR2 SYGVKD. CDR3 region: CAIQTGGSVSGANVLTF. The CDR3 region has the DNA TGTGCCATCCAAACAGGGGGCAGTGTCTCTGGGGCCAACGTCCTGACTTTC.

V and J are TRBV27 and TRBJ2-7; 7 nucleotides align to TRBD1. Germline assignment: CDR1 MNHEY and CDR2 SMNVEV (reference sequence). V shed 3 bases, J shed 6 bases, and the junction held 14 bases outside the gene matches. This CDR3 has 16 amino acids. CDR3 region: CASSFKQGPLLSEQYF. In nucleotides, the CDR3 is TGTGCCAGCAGTTTCAAACAGGGGCCTCTACTTTCCGAGCAGTACTTC.

The rearrangement joins TRBV9 to TRBJ1-1; 10 nucleotides match TRBD1. From germline, CDR1 is SGDLS and CDR2 YYNGEE. V was pared by 4 bases and J by 5 bases, with 11 bases of the junction left unmatched. The CDR3 is made up of 16 amino acids. The CDR3 is CASSTHPTGGATEAFF. In DNA, the CDR3 is TGTGCCAGCAGCACCCATCCGACAGGGGGCGCGACTGAAGCTTTCTTT.

The V call is TRBV5-1, the J call TRBJ2-1; 7 bases align to TRBD1. Unmatched junction bases numbered 6, after V lost 0 bases and J lost 6 bases. Germline V CDR1 and CDR2: SGHRS, YFSETQ. This CDR3 contains 15 residues. The CDR3, as DNA: TGCGCCAGCAGCTTGGGGGACAGAGACTTCAATGAGCAGTTCTTC. It specifies CASSLGDRDFNEQFF.

V and J are TRBV6-5 and TRBJ1-1; TRBD1 aligns across 7 bases. The J segment lost 0 bases and the V segment lost 2 bases, leaving 3 bases of the junction unmatched. Germline loops: CDR1 MNHEY, CDR2 SVGAGI. The CDR3 length is 15 residues. The DNA of the CDR3 is TGTGCCAGCAGTTACGGGACAGTCATGAACACTGAAGCTTTCTTT. Protein sequence: CASSYGTVMNTEAFF.

The chain recombines TRBV7-3 with TRBJ2-2; 10 nucleotides align to TRBD2. Germline lookup yields CDR1 SGHTA and CDR2 FQGTGA. J was trimmed by 7 bases and V by 6 bases; bases with no gene match: 5. The CDR3 has 14 amino acids. The CDR3 sequence: CASSSGTSDGELFF. In DNA, the CDR3 is TGTGCCAGCAGTTCCGGGACTAGCGACGGGGAGCTGTTTTTT.

The chain joins TRBV6-6 to TRBJ1-4, with TRBD1 identical over 10 bases. Germline lookup yields CDR1 MNHNY and CDR2 SVGAGI (reference sequence). J lost 4 bases, V lost 2 bases, and 1 base had no gene match. The CDR3 has 15 residues. CDR3 bases: TGTGCCAGCAGTTACGGGACAGGGGATAATGAAAAACTGTTTTTT. It specifies CASSYGTGDNEKLFF.

This chain connects TRBV11-3 to TRBJ1-4, with D unresolved. The germline gives CDR1 SGHNT, CDR2 YENEEA. The ends were cut back, 6 bases at V and 8 bases at J, with 16 bases in the middle. The CDR3 length is 14 residues. The CDR3: CASSRSGRGEKLFF. CDR3 in DNA: TGTGCCAGCAGTCGTTCAGGTCGCGGGGAAAAACTGTTTTTT.

The chain has TRBV5-6 and TRBJ1-1, with 7 bases lining up with TRBD1. The germline gives CDR1 SGHDT, CDR2 YYEEEE. The CDR3 is 13 residues long. V dropped 4 bases and J dropped 3; count of bases not matched to a gene: 3. The CDR3 is CASSTTGDTEAFF. CDR3 coding DNA: TGTGCCAGCAGCACCACAGGGGACACTGAAGCTTTCTTT.

The rearrangement joins TRBV19 to TRBJ2-2; D not certain. The CDR3 contains 14 residues. V was pared by 7 bases and J by 5 bases, with 14 bases between. The germline gives CDR1 LNHDA, CDR2 SQIVND (reference sequence). CDR3 sequence reads: CASTWFGRTGELFF. The CDR3 nucleotides are TGTGCCAGTACGTGGTTTGGGCGAACCGGGGAGCTGTTTTTT.

The V gene is TRBV7-8, the J gene TRBJ2-3, with 8 bases matching TRBD1. In germline, CDR1 is SGHVS, CDR2 FQNEAQ. This CDR3 has 15 amino acids. Trimming at V came to 7 bases and at J to 1 base, leaving 7 bases not matched to a gene. This CDR3 is CASTPGGAGTDTQYF. Written as DNA, the CDR3 is TGTGCCAGCACCCCAGGGGGCGCGGGCACAGATACGCAGTATTTT.

This clone was observed once. The chain is built from TRBV29-1 and TRBJ2-3; 7 bases align to TRBD2. The CDR3 consists of 14 residues. Germline V gives CDR1 SQVTM, CDR2 ANQGSEA. V was pared by 0 bases and J by 1 base, with 1 base of the junction left unmatched. The CDR3 is CSVEEGRGTDTQYF. Written as DNA, the CDR3 is TGCAGCGTTGAAGAAGGGAGGGGCACAGATACGCAGTATTTT.

This sequence joins TRBV6-1 and TRBJ2-7; TRBD1 matches at 9 bases. V lost 4 bases and J lost 5; bases outside the gene matches: 9. The germline gives CDR1 MNHNS, CDR2 SASEGT. This CDR3 spans 15 amino acids. For the CDR3, the DNA is TGTGCCAGCAGTGTCCGGGACAGGGTGACCAACGAGCAGTACTTC. Its protein product is CASSVRDRVTNEQYF.

This chain connects TRBV10-3 to TRBJ1-2; a possible D gene is TRBD1 (6 bases). V shed 8 bases and J shed 6 bases, with 16 bases lying between them. This CDR3 is built from 13 residues. CDR1 and CDR2 (germline): ENHRY, SYGVKD. CDR3 amino acids: CAIQAGGRDGYTF. The CDR3 region has the DNA TGTGCCATCCAGGCGGGGGGGCGGGATGGCTACACCTTC.

V and J are TRBV18 and TRBJ1-1, with D possibly matching TRBD1 (5 bases). CDR1 and CDR2 (germline): KGHSH, LQKENI. Trimming took 4 bases from V and 3 from J, leaving 12 bases between them. The CDR3 covers 14 residues. CDR3 DNA: TGTGCCAGCTCACTAGGGGCGGTGGACACTGAAGCTTTCTTT. Translating gives CASSLGAVDTEAFF.

DNA of the CDR3: TGTGCCAGCTCACCTGAGGGCTTCTGGCCTGAAGCTTTCTTT. Residues: CASSPEGFWPEAFF. This chain joins TRBV18 and TRBJ1-1; D gene uncertain. CDR3 length: 14 residues. CDR1 KGHSH and CDR2 LQKENI come from the germline V gene. Trimming removed 3 bases at V and 6 bases at J, with 14 bases between.

The CDR3 sequence: CASSLGTAHAEKLFF. CDR3 bases: TGTGCCAGCAGCCTCGGGACAGCTCATGCCGAAAAACTGTTTTTT. The chain joins TRBV7-2 to TRBJ1-4; 7 bases are shared with TRBD1. CDR3 length: 15 amino acids. The trim removed 5 bases at V and 8 bases at J, leaving 11 bases unmatched. Germline CDR1 and CDR2: SGHTA and FQGNSA.